This TCR beta chain was captured by sequencing in a study of neoadjuvant nivolumab and ipilimumab in lung cancer. Concerning this clone: Its antigen is as yet unknown.

Assay: immunoSEQ multiplex PCR; the TCRdb copy retains only in-frame clones and omits some. Of 15,000 to 20,000 clones listed, around 79% were seen once; the top ten hold 7.5% to 9%. From germline, CDR1 is SQVTM and CDR2 ANQGSEA. J gave up 8 bases and V 5 bases, and 15 bases lay outside the gene matches. This CDR3 is built from 15 residues. Whole-study findings and limits: From pretherapy to surgery, tumor richness and clonality rose with dual therapy. TCR richness and clonality were higher in tumors than adjacent uninvolved lung. Resected-tumor TCR richness correlated positively with pretherapy blood richness.

The J gene is TRBJ1-2, the V gene TRBV29-1; 9 positions match TRBD1. The sample was tumor tissue, taken after neoadjuvant nivolumab, alone or with ipilimumab, at or shortly before surgery. The sequence was collected from an adult with non-small cell lung cancer. The CDR3 loop is CSVSPLGGQGNGYTF. The CDR3 nucleotides are TGCAGCGTTTCCCCTCTGGGGGGACAGGGTAACGGCTACACCTTC.